This T cell receptor beta chain was captured by sequencing in a study of cytomegalovirus exposure and HLA in healthy donors. The wider study: Earlier, about 180 million T cells were analyzed, and some 120 million unique TCR beta sequences were found among them. Study results and caveats: With DRB1 most and HLA-C fewest, TCR association rates differed between HLA loci in a later analysis. HLA-A and HLA-B allele assignments for most subjects were reportedly predicted accurately using TCR beta sequences.

PCR was performed using 60 Vbeta and 13 Jbeta primers. The data were produced by immunoSEQ multiplex PCR, yet TCRdb's version contains in-frame clones alone and is incomplete. The sample gives around 140,000 clones, around 10% of which show up once; roughly 2% is in the top ten. A remark on this clone: Antigen: not known.

CDR1 SGHRS and CDR2 YFSETQ come from the germline V gene. V gave up 0 bases and J gave up 6 bases, with 13 bases separating them. CDR3 size: 15 residues. This sequence was found in a man between 45 and 60 years old in good health and CMV-seronegative. Sequenced input: PBMCs. The chain links TRBV5-1 to TRBJ1-5, with D hard to call. CDR3 nucleotides: TGCGCCAGCAGCTTGGCCGGCGGGATCGGTCAGCCCCAGCATTTT. It codes for CASSLAGGIGQPQHF.